The next 12 T cell receptor beta chains were all read from a single sample in a study of shared clonotypes between healthy human individuals. Data came from immunoSEQ multiplex PCR; TCRdb stores just in-frame clones and leaves some out. The sample yields around 500,000 clones, approximately 79% seen once. Specimen: PBMCs. The receptor set was obtained from a middle-aged woman in good health. Some clones in this sample may be carry-over from other donors' samples.

V usage is TRBV7-2 and J usage is TRBJ2-7; 8 bases fit TRBD2. After removal of 5 bases from V and 3 bases from J, the junction contained 9 bases not matched to a gene. Germline CDR1 is SGHTA and CDR2 is FQGNSA. This CDR3 region has 15 residues. In DNA form, the CDR3 reads TGTGCCAGCAGCGGGGAGAGCGGGAGAGGCTACGAGCAGTACTTC. Translating it yields CASSGESGRGYEQYF.

The chain employs TRBV10-3 and TRBJ2-7; 11 positions match TRBD2. V lost 3 bases to trimming and J lost 5 bases; unmatched junction nucleotides: 6. Per germline, CDR1 ENHRY and CDR2 SYGVKD. The CDR3 length is 15 residues. CDR3 residues: CAISDPGLAVHEQYF. In nucleotides, the CDR3 is TGTGCCATCAGTGACCCGGGACTAGCGGTCCACGAGCAGTACTTC.

The chain carries TRBV4-3 and TRBJ2-7; D is possibly TRBD2 (7 bases). CDR1 is LGHNA, CDR2 YSLEER, per germline. There are 16 residues in the CDR3. The V end lost 0 bases, the J end lost 6 bases, and 18 bases lay between the germline ends. In DNA, the CDR3 is TGCGCCAGCAGCCAAGATGAGAAAGGACTAGGGGGCGAGCAGTACTTC. The encoded protein is CASSQDEKGLGGEQYF.

This chain connects TRBV5-4 to TRBJ2-1; D perhaps matches TRBD1 (6 bases). The CDR3 loop spans 12 amino acids. Germline lookup yields CDR1 SGHNT and CDR2 YYREEE (reference sequence). V was trimmed by 0 bases and J by 13 bases, leaving 11 bases between them. CDR3 sequence (DNA): TGTGCCAGCAGCTTGGATGGACAGCGTCAGTTCTTC. Translated: CASSLDGQRQFF.

As DNA, the CDR3 is TGTGCCAGCAGCCAAAGGTCGGGGAACACCGGGGAGCTGTTTTTT. Its translation is CASSQRSGNTGELFF. The chain uses TRBV7-3 and TRBJ2-2; no reliable D call. Germline-derived CDR1 and CDR2 are SGHTA and FQGTGA. The CDR3 contains 15 residues. V lost 5 bases and J 1 base, leaving 11 bases between the germline ends. Variable domain in full (rest from reference TRBV7-3 and TRBJ2-2): GAGVSQTPSNKVTEKGKYVELRCDPISGHTALYWYRQSLGQGPEFLIYFQGTGAADDSGLPNDRFFAVRPEGSVSTLKIQRTERGDSAVYLCASSQRSGNTGELFFGEGSRLTVL.

This chain connects TRBV19 to TRBJ1-1; no reliable D call. The CDR3 contains 15 residues. Germline V gene data show CDR1 as LNHDA and CDR2 as SQIVND (reference sequence). The V end was cut by 7 bases, the J end by 1 base, with 16 bases between. Here the CDR3 DNA reads TGTGCCAGTACCCAAACCGGAGGAGGGAACACTGAAGCTTTCTTT. Translated, it gives CASTQTGGGNTEAFF.

V usage is TRBV2 and J usage is TRBJ2-7, with D tentatively TRBD2 (6 bases). The CDR3 runs to 12 residues. Looked up from germline, CDR1 is SNHLY and CDR2 is FYNNEI. Deletions cut 3 bases from V and 7 bases from J, with 10 bases between. DNA for the CDR3: TGTGCCAGCAGTGACGGAGGGAGGGAGCAGTACTTC. This encodes CASSDGGREQYF.

In nucleotides, the CDR3 is TGTGCCAGCAGTTTATCCTGGGGGAACACTGAAGCTTTCTTT. It translates to CASSLSWGNTEAFF. This chain joins TRBV27 and TRBJ1-1; no reliable D call. The CDR3 is made up of 14 amino acids. Trimming took 0 bases from V and 1 from J, leaving 6 bases between them. Germline CDR1 is MNHEY and CDR2 is SMNVEV (reference sequence).

A note on this clone: A much larger clone is a single base away; this may be a read error. This same CDR3 is encoded by further DNA sequences in the sample. The V call is TRBV6-5, the J call TRBJ1-1; no reliable D call. CDR1 and CDR2 from the germline V gene are MNHEY and SVGAGI. V was trimmed by 0 bases and J by 4 bases, leaving 6 bases between them. CDR3 size: 13 residues. The DNA for the CDR3 is TGTGCCAGCAGTTACTCGTTAAGCACTGAAGCTTTCTTT. It codes for CASSYSLSTEAFF.

A word on this clone: This clone may be a read error of a much larger clone one base away. The rearrangement links TRBV5-4 to TRBJ2-5; D remains ambiguous. Germline V gene data show CDR1 as SGHNT and CDR2 as YYREEE (reference sequence). The CDR3 consists of 11 residues. V was shortened by 2 bases and J by 4 bases, with 3 bases between the two germline ends. The CDR3 region has the DNA TGTGCCAGCAGCTTAGCAGAGACCCAGTACTTC. The encoded protein is CASSLAETQYF.

This rearrangement joins TRBV30 to TRBJ2-1; no reliable D call. The V and J ends lost 1 base and 2 bases respectively, with 3 bases between them. This CDR3 has 12 amino acids. The germline gives CDR1 GTSNPN, CDR2 SVGIG (reference sequence). CDR3 sequence (DNA): TGTGCCTGGAGTGCCGCCTACAATGAGCAGTTCTTC. Its protein product is CAWSAAYNEQFF.

This rearrangement joins TRBV11-3 to TRBJ2-3; D is unclear. CDR1 SGHNT and CDR2 YENEEA come from the germline V gene. Trimming left V 1 base short and J 7 bases short, with 6 bases between. The CDR3 is 12 amino acids. The CDR3 protein is CASSLVAHTQYF. The CDR3, as DNA: TGTGCCAGCAGCTTAGTAGCACATACGCAGTATTTT.